The T cell receptor (beta chain) described here comes from a study of T cells in Graves' hyperthyroidism and ophthalmopathy. Germline lookup yields CDR1 SGHTA and CDR2 FQGTGA. With V trimmed by 4 bases and J by 4 bases, 13 bases remained unmatched. The CDR3 consists of 17 residues. The CDR3 regions of TCR beta were amplified from RNA transcripts. The TCR CDR3 first-round RT-PCR relied on the HTBI primer set. Each CDR3 protein is one row after TCRdb ran MiXCR on the multiplex PCR reads. The profile shows roughly 720,000 distinct CDR3 sequences, about 18% of them singletons. Graves' hyperthyroidism is called stable when ophthalmopathy does not progress within 18 months. Only a few counts were recorded for this clonotype.

Sequences were obtained from blood. The chain recombines TRBV7-3 with TRBJ2-3; 8 nucleotides line up with TRBD2. The clonotype comes from a man aged 50 to 60 with Graves' hyperthyroidism. The CDR3 loop is CASSCLGLAGCPDTQYF. CDR3 in DNA: TGTGCCAGCAGCTGCCTCGGACTAGCTGGGTGCCCAGATACGCAGTATTTT. The full variable domain, in which reference TRBV7-3 and TRBJ2-3 provide the parts outside the CDR3, is GAGVSQTPSNKVTEKGKYVELRCDPISGHTALYWYRQSLGQGPEFLIYFQGTGAADDSGLPNDRFFAVRPEGSVSTLKIQRTERGDSAVYLCASSCLGLAGCPDTQYFGPGTRLTVL.